The 29 T cell receptor beta chains given below trace back to one sample, sequenced in a study of vaccination effects on CD4 cells after COVID-19. With the ViraFEST assay, the study expanded antigen-specific CD4+ T cells using viral peptide pools, then sequenced them. It was after 10 days of culture that CD4+ T cells were isolated. Everyone in the study got two shots of either the BNT162b2 or mRNA-1273 vaccine. Here immunoSEQ multiplex PCR was the method, and the copy in TCRdb shows in-frame clones only, minus some. The sample carries some 22,000 clones, around 76% recorded once. The antigens these receptors bind are not known. This material consisted of CD4+ T cells from PBMCs cultured with HCoV-229E spike peptides, taken after COVID-19 vaccination. The receptors were sampled from a human donor who received a COVID-19 vaccine.

The chain recombines TRBV29-1 with TRBJ2-5; D unresolved. Germline CDR1 SQVTM, CDR2 ANQGSEA. This CDR3 has 14 residues. V lost 2 bases to trimming and J lost 1 base, with 11 bases between them. The CDR3 bases are TGCAGCGTTGAAACGTTGGAGCTCCAAGAGACCCAGTACTTC. Its protein is CSVETLELQETQYF.

The J gene is TRBJ1-1, the V gene TRBV25-1; D gene uncertain. The CDR3 runs to 14 residues. Trimming removed 0 bases from V and 3 bases from J, with 8 bases in between. CDR1 MGHDK and CDR2 SYGVNS come from the germline V gene. The CDR3 DNA reads as TGTGCCAGCAGTGAATATAGGGTGTACACTGAAGCTTTCTTT. It specifies CASSEYRVYTEAFF.

The chain couples TRBV5-8 to TRBJ1-5; a possible D gene is TRBD1 (5 bases). Trimming pared 0 bases from V and 6 bases from J, leaving 16 bases between. Germline values: CDR1 SGHTS, CDR2 YDEGEE. CDR3 length: 16 amino acids. The CDR3 protein is CASSLALTASRQPQHF. CDR3 DNA sequence: TGTGCCAGCAGCTTGGCCCTGACAGCCTCTCGTCAGCCCCAGCATTTT.

This chain joins TRBV11-1 and TRBJ2-7, with a weak D call TRBD1 (6 bases). Germline loops: CDR1 SGHAT, CDR2 FQDESV (reference sequence). Between the trimmed V and J ends, which lost 6 bases and 9 bases, there was a span of 21 bases. There are 14 residues in the CDR3. CDR3 sequence (DNA): TGTGCCAGCAGGTACAGGGTGGGAAAAACTGCGCAGTACTTC. This translates into CASRYRVGKTAQYF.

This clone was observed a few times. The chain uses TRBV4-2 and TRBJ2-1; 11 bases fit TRBD2. The J segment lost 7 bases and the V segment lost 0 bases, leaving 11 bases of the junction unmatched. This CDR3 comprises 18 residues. Germline CDR1 and CDR2: LGHNA and YNFKEQ. CDR3 nucleotide sequence: TGTGCCAGCAGCCAAGATCAGGGTAGCGGGAGGGTCCTTAATGAGCAGTTCTTC. It translates to CASSQDQGSGRVLNEQFF.

The DNA for the CDR3 is TGTGCCAGCTCCCAGAATGGCGGGGGCGCATCCAATGAGCAGTTCTTC. Encoded protein: CASSQNGGGASNEQFF. The chain uses TRBV18 and TRBJ2-1, with a weak D call TRBD2 (7 bases). V was clipped by 6 bases and J by 6 bases, with 21 bases between them. Germline V gives CDR1 KGHSH, CDR2 LQKENI. The CDR3 consists of 16 residues.

The rearrangement uses TRBV12-5 and TRBJ2-7; D not resolved. The CDR3 totals 13 residues. V gave up 5 bases and J gave up 6 bases, with 14 bases separating them. Per germline, CDR1 LGHNT and CDR2 FRNRAP. The CDR3 bases are TGTGCTAGTGGTATAGGGTCCTGGGGCGAGCAGTACTTC. Its protein product is CASGIGSWGEQYF.

This chain uses TRBV7-8 with TRBJ2-1; 7 nucleotides match TRBD2. J lost 7 bases, V lost 2 bases, and 8 bases had no gene match. Germline V CDR1 and CDR2: SGHVS, FQNEAQ. The CDR3 contains 15 residues. The CDR3 DNA reads TGTGCCAGCAGCTTAATGGGGGACTACAAAAATGAGCAGTTCTTC. It translates to CASSLMGDYKNEQFF.

This clone was seen a few times. This chain uses TRBV2 with TRBJ1-2; D gene ambiguous. V was pared by 2 bases and J by 8 bases, with 9 bases between. The CDR3 sequence is 12 residues long. CDR1 is SNHLY, CDR2 FYNNEI, per germline. The CDR3 here is CASSEKGYGYTF. The CDR3 DNA is TGTGCCAGCAGTGAAAAGGGCTACGGCTACACCTTC.

V is TRBV7-9 and J is TRBJ2-7, with a possible D match to TRBD1 (5 bases). Germline V gene lookup returns CDR1 SEHNR and CDR2 FQNEAQ (reference sequence). The CDR3 totals 14 residues. V lost 1 base and J 2 bases, leaving 9 bases between the germline ends. The chain's CDR3 is CASSLEGQAYEQYF. The CDR3 DNA sequence: TGTGCCAGCAGCTTAGAAGGACAAGCCTACGAGCAGTACTTC.

This clone has a handful of counts. The chain joins TRBV5-1 to TRBJ1-2, with TRBD1 matching 7 bases. The V gene end was trimmed by 4 bases and the J gene end by 2 bases; junction bases not matched to a gene: 5. CDR3 size: 14 residues. The germline gives CDR1 SGHRS, CDR2 YFSETQ. This CDR3 is CASSPSGGNYGYTF. CDR3 coding DNA: TGCGCCAGCAGCCCGTCAGGGGGGAACTATGGCTACACCTTC.

This chain links TRBV10-1 with TRBJ2-1; weak D call: TRBD2 (7 bases). The V gene's germline CDR1 is WNHNN and CDR2 SYGVQD (reference sequence). V lost 4 bases, J lost 10 bases, and 14 bases lay in between. CDR3 length: 13 residues. This chain's CDR3 is CASSAGGRQEQFF. The CDR3 DNA follows: TGCGCCAGCAGTGCCGGGGGGCGGCAGGAGCAGTTCTTC.

This rearrangement joins TRBV6-6 to TRBJ1-2; D gene unclear. CDR3 length: 14 residues. The V gene lost 6 bases and the J gene lost 0 bases, with 11 bases spanning the gap. Per germline, CDR1 MNHNY and CDR2 SVGAGI (reference sequence). The CDR3, as DNA: TGTGCCAGCAGCGGACGGGCGTCTAACTATGGCTACACCTTC. It encodes CASSGRASNYGYTF.

J is TRBJ1-4 and V is TRBV9, with D possibly matching TRBD1 (5 bases). The CDR3 sequence is 15 residues long. The germline gives CDR1 SGDLS, CDR2 YYNGEE. Deletions cut 0 bases from V and 7 bases from J, with 13 bases between. The chain's CDR3 is CASSVGGLPSEKLFF. DNA for the CDR3: TGTGCCAGCAGCGTAGGGGGACTGCCTAGTGAAAAACTGTTTTTT.

V is TRBV27 and J is TRBJ2-1, with 10 positions matching TRBD1. V was pared by 8 bases and J by 0 bases, with 13 bases of the junction left unmatched. Germline loops: CDR1 MNHEY, CDR2 SMNVEV (reference sequence). This CDR3 has 18 residues. CDR3 residues: CASAAGTGAISSYNEQFF. CDR3 bases: TGTGCCAGCGCAGCCGGGACAGGGGCTATAAGCTCCTACAATGAGCAGTTCTTC.

The chain couples TRBV18 to TRBJ1-3; maybe TRBD1 (6 bases). V dropped 1 base and J dropped 0 bases, with 10 bases sitting between them. The germline V gene has CDR1 KGHSH and CDR2 LQKENI. The CDR3 has 16 amino acids. The CDR3: CASSPLGGASGNTIYF. The CDR3 coding sequence is TGTGCCAGCTCACCACTCGGGGGGGCCTCTGGAAACACCATATATTTT.

The V call is TRBV11-2, the J call TRBJ1-4, with D perhaps TRBD1 (5 bases). The CDR3 has 15 amino acids. CDR1 and CDR2 from the germline V gene are SGHAT and FQNNGV. The germline V and J ends were trimmed by 2 bases and 4 bases, with 11 bases remaining between them. The CDR3 DNA is TGTGCCAGCAGCTTAAATCAGGGCCTTAATGAAAAACTGTTTTTT. This translates into CASSLNQGLNEKLFF.

This sequence joins TRBV7-9 and TRBJ1-1; tentatively, D is TRBD1 (5 bases). Trimming removed 0 bases at V and 1 base at J, with 15 bases between. Germline V gives CDR1 SEHNR, CDR2 FQNEAQ (reference sequence). The CDR3 spans 17 residues. The CDR3 region has the DNA TGTGCCAGCAGCTTAGCCGCATCTTCTAGGGGGAACACTGAAGCTTTCTTT. Translating it yields CASSLAASSRGNTEAFF. Filled out from reference TRBV7-9 and TRBJ1-1, the complete variable domain reads DTGVSQNPRHKITKRGQNVTFRCDPISEHNRLYWYRQTLGQGPEFLTYFQNEAQLEKSRLLSDRFSAERPKGSFSTLEIQRTEQGDSAMYLCASSLAASSRGNTEAFFGQGTRLTVV.

This chain connects TRBV5-1 to TRBJ2-3; D unclear. V was shortened by 6 bases and J by 2 bases, with 4 bases between the two germline ends. This CDR3 region has 11 residues. Germline lookup yields CDR1 SGHRS and CDR2 YFSETQ. CDR3 coding DNA: TGCGCCAGCACCCTCACAGATACGCAGTATTTT. Amino acids: CASTLTDTQYF.

The chain is built from TRBV3-1 (or the pseudogene TRBV3-2) and TRBJ2-1, with D possibly matching TRBD2 (5 bases). This CDR3 spans 15 amino acids. Germline V CDR1 and CDR2: LGHDT, YNNKEL (reference sequence). The V gene lost 5 bases and the J gene lost 0 bases, with 11 bases spanning the gap. The CDR3 reads CASSALASSYNEQFF. CDR3 DNA: TGTGCCAGCAGCGCCCTAGCTAGCTCCTACAATGAGCAGTTCTTC.

The rearrangement uses TRBV18 and TRBJ1-2; the D is unclear. Germline V gene data show CDR1 as KGHSH and CDR2 as LQKENI. This CDR3 is 13 amino acids long. V was pared by 1 base and J by 9 bases, with 12 bases between. CDR3 nucleotide sequence: TGTGCCAGCTCACCACGTCGGCAGGAAAGCTACACCTTC. Translation: CASSPRRQESYTF.

This rearrangement joins TRBV2 to TRBJ1-2; D is uncertain. In germline, CDR1 is SNHLY, CDR2 FYNNEI. CDR3 length: 13 residues. V gave up 2 bases and J gave up 4 bases, with 8 bases separating them. The CDR3 sequence is CASSESGLYGYTF. CDR3 coding DNA: TGTGCCAGCAGTGAATCGGGTCTCTATGGCTACACCTTC.

This chain uses TRBV2 with TRBJ2-3; 8 bases map to TRBD2. V lost 4 bases and J lost 6; bases outside the gene matches: 6. The V gene's germline CDR1 is SNHLY and CDR2 FYNNEI. The CDR3 contains 14 residues. Here the CDR3 DNA reads TGTGCCAGCAGTGCCGGGACTAGATCCGATACGCAGTATTTT. Its protein is CASSAGTRSDTQYF.

By its share, this clone is medium-sized. The chain has TRBV10-2 and TRBJ2-7; tentative D call: TRBD2 (5 bases). The CDR3 runs 17 residues. V gave up 0 bases and J gave up 0 bases, with 15 bases separating them. CDR1 is WSHSY, CDR2 SAAADI, per germline. CDR3 sequence: CASSESSRRGSSYEQYF. In DNA, the CDR3 is TGCGCCAGCAGTGAGTCGAGTAGACGGGGAAGCTCCTACGAGCAGTACTTC.

This chain uses TRBV19 with TRBJ1-6; D unclear. This CDR3 is 15 amino acids long. V was clipped by 7 bases and J by 0 bases, with 10 bases between them. Germline CDR1 LNHDA, CDR2 SQIVND (reference sequence). The CDR3 DNA is TGTGCCAGTATGCCGGGAAACTCCTATAATTCACCCCTCCACTTT. It encodes CASMPGNSYNSPLHF.

The chain has TRBV19 and TRBJ2-1, with 10 bases fitting TRBD2. Looked up from germline, CDR1 is LNHDA and CDR2 is SQIVND (reference sequence). V lost 0 bases, J lost 6 bases, and 14 bases stayed unmatched. This CDR3 comprises 19 residues. Written as DNA, the CDR3 is TGTGCCAGTAGTATAGAACGGCTAGCGGGAGTCCGTAGGGGCAATGAGCAGTTCTTC. Its protein product is CASSIERLAGVRRGNEQFF.

The genes are TRBV3-1 (or the pseudogene TRBV3-2) and TRBJ2-7, with D hard to call. The germline V gene encodes CDR1 LGHDT and CDR2 YNNKEL (reference sequence). V was clipped by 0 bases and J by 2 bases, with 8 bases between them. This CDR3 is built from 14 residues. The CDR3 loop reads CASSQDHRPYEQYF. The CDR3 DNA reads TGTGCCAGCAGCCAAGATCACCGGCCCTACGAGCAGTACTTC.

The chain recombines TRBV11-2 with TRBJ1-6, with TRBD1 matching 7 bases. Per germline, CDR1 SGHAT and CDR2 FQNNGV. Trimming took 0 bases from V and 9 from J; bases not matched to a gene: 2. This CDR3 has 14 residues. CDR3 sequence: CASSLETGLSPLHF. CDR3 bases: TGTGCCAGCAGCTTAGAGACAGGGCTTTCACCCCTCCACTTT. Variable domain in full (rest from reference TRBV11-2 and TRBJ1-6): EAGVAQSPRYKIIEKRQSVAFWCNPISGHATLYWYQQILGQGPKLLIQFQNNGVVDDSQLPKDRFSAERLKGVDSTLKIQPAKLEDSAVYLCASSLETGLSPLHFGNGTRLTVT.

This chain uses TRBV6-5 with TRBJ1-1, with D uncertain. The CDR3 runs to 12 residues. V lost 5 bases and J 7 bases, leaving 11 bases between the germline ends. In germline, CDR1 is MNHEY, CDR2 SVGAGI. The CDR3 coding sequence is TGTGCCAGCAGTATAGCCGGGAGTGAAGCTTTCTTT. Residues: CASSIAGSEAFF.